The rows below give T cell receptor beta chains drawn from one sample of a study of shared clonotypes between healthy human individuals. TCRdb's table, derived via immunoSEQ multiplex PCR, lists solely in-frame clones and lacks some. Of about half a million clones in the sample, approximately 84% were seen once. Source material: PBMCs. The receptors shown here come from a woman in her thirties or forties in good health. Some clones in this sample may be carry-over from other donors' samples. The CDR3 runs from the conserved cysteine through the conserved F or W. The D gene is left open where the match is weak. Clone sizes are given selectively: once, few, many, or a class where the clone is expanded.

CDR3: CASSQDMIIQYF
DNA: TGTGCCAGCAGCCAAGATATGATCATTCAGTACTTC
size: NA
V: TRBV4-2
D: NA
length: 12
J: TRBJ2-4

CDR3: CASGSETGKGPNEKLFF
DNA: TGTGCTAGTGGTTCGGAGACAGGGAAAGGACCTAATGAAAAACTGTTTTTT
size: NA
V: TRBV12-5
D: TRBD1
length: 17
J: TRBJ1-4

CDR3: CASSFLGVHEQYF
DNA: TGTGCCAGCAGTTTTTTGGGAGTCCACGAGCAGTACTTC
size: NA
V: TRBV27
D: NA
length: 13
J: TRBJ2-7

CDR3: CASSQDRVRYATDTQYF
DNA: TGCGCCAGCAGCCAAGATCGTGTGAGGTATGCAACAGATACGCAGTATTTT
size: few
V: TRBV4-3
D: NA
length: 17
J: TRBJ2-3

CDR3: CASNLGGRDTGELFF
DNA: TGTGCCAGCAATCTCGGCGGGCGTGACACCGGGGAGCTGTTTTTT
size: NA
V: TRBV28
D: NA
length: 15
J: TRBJ2-2

CDR3: CASSHAVVNTEAFF
DNA: TGCGCCAGCAGCCACGCAGTGGTGAACACTGAAGCTTTCTTT
size: NA
V: TRBV4-1
D: NA
length: 14
J: TRBJ1-1

CDR3: CASSERKGGHPYEQYF
DNA: TGTGCCAGCAGCGAACGCAAGGGGGGCCACCCCTACGAGCAGTACTTC
size: NA
V: TRBV2
D: NA
length: 16
J: TRBJ2-7

CDR3: CASSTPDRGSTGELFF
DNA: TGTGCCAGCAGTACCCCAGACAGGGGGAGCACCGGGGAGCTGTTTTTT
size: few
V: TRBV6-6
D: TRBD1
length: 16
J: TRBJ2-2

CDR3: CASSLSWQLHNEQFF
DNA: TGTGCCAGCAGTTTATCGTGGCAGCTCCACAATGAGCAGTTCTTC
size: NA
V: TRBV27
D: NA
length: 15
J: TRBJ2-1

CDR3: CASSLGTGDEQYF
DNA: TGTGCCAGCAGCCTCGGGACAGGGGACGAGCAGTACTTC
size: NA
V: TRBV27
D: TRBD1
length: 13
J: TRBJ2-7

CDR3: CASSLGAAGTGETQYF
DNA: TGTGCCAGCAGCTTGGGGGCGGCGGGGACAGGGGAGACCCAGTACTTC
size: NA
V: TRBV5-4
D: TRBD1
length: 16
J: TRBJ2-5

CDR3: CASSWDCYTDTQYF
DNA: TGTGCCAGCAGCTGGGACTGTTACACAGATACGCAGTATTTT
size: NA
V: TRBV14
D: NA
length: 14
J: TRBJ2-3

CDR3: CASRPTGLSYNEQFF
DNA: TGTGCCAGCAGGCCGACAGGGCTATCCTACAATGAGCAGTTCTTC
size: NA
V: TRBV7-9
D: TRBD1
length: 15
J: TRBJ2-1

CDR3: CASSLAGGPDTQYF
DNA: TGCGCCAGCAGCTTGGCGGGAGGGCCAGATACGCAGTATTTT
size: NA
V: TRBV5-1
D: TRBD2
length: 14
J: TRBJ2-3

CDR3: CASSLRTSGSMARSTGELFF
DNA: TGCGCCAGCAGCTTACGAACTAGCGGGAGTATGGCGCGGAGCACCGGGGAGCTGTTTTTT
size: NA
V: TRBV5-1
D: TRBD2
length: 20
J: TRBJ2-2

CDR3: CATSRDLSGAGLNGYTF
DNA: TGTGCCACCAGCAGAGATTTGTCGGGGGCGGGATTGAATGGCTACACCTTC
size: NA
V: TRBV15
D: NA
length: 17
J: TRBJ1-2

CDR3: CSVKERGQFF
DNA: TGCAGTGTAAAGGAACGGGGGCAGTTCTTC
size: NA
V: TRBV20-1
D: NA
length: 10
J: TRBJ2-1

CDR3: CASSEREGRHEQFF
DNA: TGTGCCAGCAGTGAAAGGGAGGGCCGGCATGAGCAGTTCTTC
size: NA
V: TRBV9
D: TRBD2
length: 14
J: TRBJ2-1

CDR3: CASSYLESRGAYEQYF
DNA: TGTGCCAGCAGCTATCTGGAATCTAGGGGGGCCTACGAGCAGTACTTC
size: NA
V: TRBV13
D: NA
length: 16
J: TRBJ2-7

CDR3: CASSESSSGGTDTQYF
DNA: TGTGCCAGCAGTGAAAGTAGTAGCGGAGGCACAGATACGCAGTATTTT
size: NA
V: TRBV6-1
D: NA
length: 16
J: TRBJ2-3

CDR3: CASSYQRMQYF
DNA: TGTGCCAGCAGTTACCAGCGGATGCAGTACTTC
size: many
V: TRBV6-5
D: NA
length: 11
J: TRBJ2-7

CDR3: CASSPIPLDGNEQFF
DNA: TGTGCCAGCTCACCGATTCCCCTAGATGGGAATGAGCAGTTCTTC
size: NA
V: TRBV18
D: NA
length: 15
J: TRBJ2-1

CDR3: CASSGPSGSNEQFF
DNA: TGTGCCAGCAGCGGCCCTAGCGGGAGTAATGAGCAGTTCTTC
size: NA
V: TRBV7-6
D: TRBD2
length: 14
J: TRBJ2-1

CDR3: CASSQDLRDGYTF
DNA: TGTGCCAGCAGCCAAGACCTGAGGGATGGCTACACCTTC
size: NA
V: TRBV14
D: NA
length: 13
J: TRBJ1-2

CDR3: CASSFFGGSGYTF
DNA: TGTGCCAGCAGCTTTTTTGGGGGGAGTGGCTACACCTTC
size: NA
V: TRBV5-6
D: NA
length: 13
J: TRBJ1-2

CDR3: CASTLLGAGFTQYF
DNA: TGTGCCAGCACCCTACTGGGGGCGGGCTTTACGCAGTATTTT
size: NA
V: TRBV7-2
D: NA
length: 14
J: TRBJ2-3

CDR3: CASSPGGVNSNQPQHF
DNA: TGCGCCAGCAGTCCGGGAGGAGTCAATAGCAATCAGCCCCAGCATTTT
size: NA
V: TRBV23-1
D: NA
length: 16
J: TRBJ1-5

CDR3: CSVEGGLISEQYF
DNA: TGCAGCGTTGAAGGGGGACTTATCAGCGAGCAGTACTTC
size: NA
V: TRBV29-1
D: NA
length: 13
J: TRBJ2-7

CDR3: CSVDEGRTDTQYF
DNA: TGCAGCGTTGATGAGGGTCGCACAGATACGCAGTATTTT
size: NA
V: TRBV29-1
D: NA
length: 13
J: TRBJ2-3

CDR3: CASSPQVGVYEQYF
DNA: TGTGCCAGCAGTCCCCAGGTGGGGGTGTACGAGCAGTACTTC
size: NA
V: TRBV2
D: NA
length: 14
J: TRBJ2-7

CDR3: CASSYLTTGDTQYF
DNA: TGTGCCAGCAGTTACTTGACCACGGGAGATACGCAGTATTTT
size: NA
V: TRBV6-5
D: NA
length: 14
J: TRBJ2-3

CDR3: CATSGSTGRNQPQHF
DNA: TGTGCCACCAGCGGATCGACAGGGAGGAATCAGCCCCAGCATTTT
size: NA
V: TRBV15
D: TRBD1
length: 15
J: TRBJ1-5

CDR3: CASSPSKRESIGELFF
DNA: TGTGCCAGCAGTCCCTCAAAGCGGGAGAGTATCGGGGAGCTGTTTTTT
size: few
V: TRBV28
D: TRBD2
length: 16
J: TRBJ2-2

CDR3: CATRTGSNEKLFF
DNA: TGTGCCACGAGGACAGGCTCTAATGAAAAACTGTTTTTT
size: NA
V: TRBV10-3
D: TRBD1
length: 13
J: TRBJ1-4

CDR3: CASSSGGSGANVLTF
DNA: TGTGCCAGTAGTAGCGGGGGTTCTGGGGCCAACGTCCTGACTTTC
size: few
V: TRBV19
D: TRBD2
length: 15
J: TRBJ2-6

CDR3: CASSLIAGLPNEQFF
DNA: TGTGCCAGCAGCTTAATAGCCGGACTACCCAATGAGCAGTTCTTC
size: NA
V: TRBV7-3
D: NA
length: 15
J: TRBJ2-1

CDR3: CASSLGLQVGQSYEQYF
DNA: TGTGCCAGCAGCTTAGGTCTTCAGGTGGGCCAATCCTACGAGCAGTACTTC
size: NA
V: TRBV7-8
D: NA
length: 17
J: TRBJ2-7

CDR3: CAISPAGNQPQHF
DNA: TGTGCCATCAGTCCCGCCGGAAATCAGCCCCAGCATTTT
size: NA
V: TRBV10-3
D: NA
length: 13
J: TRBJ1-5

CDR3: CASSVGGTGETQYF
DNA: TGTGCCAGCAGCGTAGGGGGGACAGGGGAGACCCAGTACTTC
size: NA
V: TRBV9
D: TRBD1
length: 14
J: TRBJ2-5

CDR3: CASSQGPTGAPSSYEQYF
DNA: TGCGCCAGCAGCCAAGGCCCCACAGGGGCACCCAGCTCCTACGAGCAGTACTTC
size: NA
V: TRBV4-1
D: TRBD1
length: 18
J: TRBJ2-7

CDR3: CAWSAPELASSYEQYF
DNA: TGTGCCTGGAGTGCCCCAGAGTTGGCCAGCTCCTACGAGCAGTACTTC
size: NA
V: TRBV30
D: NA
length: 16
J: TRBJ2-7

CDR3: CASSQEGVGYTF
DNA: TGCGCCAGCAGCCAAGAAGGGGTTGGCTACACCTTC
size: NA
V: TRBV4-3
D: NA
length: 12
J: TRBJ1-2

CDR3: CASSPSVSGSVAGELFF
DNA: TGTGCCAGCTCACCATCGGTGAGCGGGAGTGTCGCCGGGGAGCTGTTTTTT
size: NA
V: TRBV18
D: TRBD2
length: 17
J: TRBJ2-2

CDR3: CASSRDRDEKLFF
DNA: TGTGCCAGCAGCCGGGACAGGGATGAAAAACTGTTTTTT
size: NA
V: TRBV11-1
D: TRBD1
length: 13
J: TRBJ1-4

CDR3: CARSSPNGDSSYEQYF
DNA: TGTGCCAGAAGCTCCCCAAATGGCGACAGCTCCTACGAGCAGTACTTC
size: NA
V: TRBV5-3
D: NA
length: 16
J: TRBJ2-7

CDR3: CASSPVTGDQPQHF
DNA: TGTGCCAGCTCACCTGTGACAGGTGATCAGCCCCAGCATTTT
size: NA
V: TRBV18
D: NA
length: 14
J: TRBJ1-5

CDR3: CATSRETGTSGRPPSSYEQYF
DNA: TGTGCCACCAGCAGAGAAACCGGGACTAGCGGGAGGCCCCCCTCCTCCTACGAGCAGTACTTC
size: NA
V: TRBV15
D: TRBD2
length: 21
J: TRBJ2-7

CDR3: CASSQKLAHQLTDTQYF
DNA: TGTGCCAGCAGCCAAAAACTAGCTCACCAACTGACAGATACGCAGTATTTT
size: NA
V: TRBV4-2
D: NA
length: 17
J: TRBJ2-3

CDR3: CASSLTPSGQYQPQHF
DNA: TGTGCCAGCAGCTTAACTCCCTCGGGACAGTATCAGCCCCAGCATTTT
size: NA
V: TRBV7-8
D: TRBD1
length: 16
J: TRBJ1-5

CDR3: CASSLVSGSYEQYF
DNA: TGTGCCAGCAGCTTAGTGTCAGGGTCCTACGAGCAGTACTTC
size: many
V: TRBV7-9
D: NA
length: 14
J: TRBJ2-7

CDR3: CASSQVSSSGTDTQYF
DNA: TGTGCCAGCAGCCAAGTATCGTCTAGCGGCACAGATACGCAGTATTTT
size: NA
V: TRBV4-2
D: NA
length: 16
J: TRBJ2-3

CDR3: CASSRRGEYTGELFF
DNA: TGTGCCAGCAGCCGTAGGGGGGAATACACCGGGGAGCTGTTTTTT
size: NA
V: TRBV13
D: NA
length: 15
J: TRBJ2-2

CDR3: CASNNWGQSSYEQYF
DNA: TGTGCCAGCAACAATTGGGGCCAGAGCTCCTACGAGCAGTACTTC
size: NA
V: TRBV28
D: NA
length: 15
J: TRBJ2-7

CDR3: CASGLRAGGPQETQYF
DNA: TGTGCCAGCGGCCTACGAGCGGGAGGGCCACAAGAGACCCAGTACTTC
size: NA
V: TRBV9
D: TRBD2
length: 16
J: TRBJ2-5

CDR3: CASTGLTSTDTQYF
DNA: TGCGCCAGTACCGGACTGACTAGCACAGATACGCAGTATTTT
size: NA
V: TRBV5-1
D: NA
length: 14
J: TRBJ2-3

CDR3: CASSLGRRSSAGELFF
DNA: TGTGCCAGCAGCTTGGGCCGTCGAAGTAGCGCCGGGGAGCTGTTTTTT
size: NA
V: TRBV11-2
D: NA
length: 16
J: TRBJ2-2

CDR3: CASSYRTGSVQYF
DNA: TGTGCCAGCAGTTACCGGACAGGGTCCGTGCAGTACTTC
size: many
V: TRBV6-5
D: TRBD1
length: 13
J: TRBJ2-7